This T cell receptor beta chain was captured by sequencing in a study of tumor-infiltrating lymphocytes in primary liver carcinoma. Between about 17 and 34 mg of unsorted bulk tissue served as the source from which RNA and DNA were co-extracted. Every tumor sample had over 75% viable tumor cells. TCR beta cDNA was reverse-transcribed from 450 to 500 ng of total RNA. The reaction used a constant-region primer and ProtoScript II reverse transcriptase. Three rounds of nested multiplex PCR with slightly modified ARM-PCR produced TCR beta libraries. TRBV1-TRBV30 forward primers paired with a C-beta reverse primer were used in the first two PCR rounds, which ran about 11 cycles each. TCRdb passed the multiplex PCR reads through MiXCR, listing each CDR3 protein once. The sample lists approximately 79,000 distinct CDR3 sequences, more than 60% occurring once. From germline, CDR1 is LGHNA and CDR2 YNFKEQ. The CDR3 consists of 18 residues.

This clonotype appeared a single time. Its specificity is not known. The junction departs from germline at one end; a sequencing error may be responsible. Study-level findings and limits: Tumor-adjacent and tumor-blood pairs shared a smaller degree of overlap than tumor region pairs.

The chain has TRBV4-2 and TRBJ2-4; 8 bases agree with TRBD1. Sequences were obtained from liver tumor tissue from sampling region 4. The sample's subset: tumor region T4, right-lateral pole. The receptor comes from a man in his forties with primary liver carcinoma and hepatitis B virus infection. CDR3 sequence (DNA): TGTGCCATCAGCCAAGAGTTTACCCCGACAGGGGCCAAAAACATTCATTACTTC. Protein: CAISQEFTPTGAKNIHYF.